Listed below are T cell receptor beta chains from one sample, sequenced in a study of shared T cell receptors in the human thymus. Profiling relied on immunoSEQ multiplex PCR, and the TCRdb table lists in-frame clones only, not all of them. The sample lists roughly 700,000 clones; 85% to 90% were seen once. This same sample was also taken into another study, of human thymus T cells.

Specimen: thymocytes. The source is a boy younger than two with a congenital heart defect. Each CDR3 is given with its conserved first and last residue. A D gene is named only where the DNA matches it firmly. Expanded clones are given a class, and other clones once, few, many or no size at all.

CDR3nt: TGTGCCAGTAGAGAGGGTCCCGGAGCTAGTCAGCCCCAGCATTTT
CDR3aa: CASREGPGASQPQHF
abundance: .
j_gene: TRBJ1-5
d_gene: .
v_gene: TRBV19

CDR3nt: TGTGCCAGCAGTGACCCTCGCCTGACGGGAAGTGGGCAGTTCTTC
CDR3aa: CASSDPRLTGSGQFF
abundance: .
j_gene: TRBJ2-1
d_gene: .
v_gene: TRBV25-1

CDR3nt: TGTGCCACCAGCAGGCCCTGGAGCTACGAGCAGTACTTC
CDR3aa: CATSRPWSYEQYF
abundance: .
j_gene: TRBJ2-7
d_gene: .
v_gene: TRBV15

CDR3nt: TGTGCCAGCAGCTTTGGCCAGGGGGCTTCCCCCTCCTACAATGAGCAGTTCTTC
CDR3aa: CASSFGQGASPSYNEQFF
abundance: .
j_gene: TRBJ2-1
d_gene: TRBD1
v_gene: TRBV11-2

CDR3nt: TGTGCCATCAGGAGAGACGGGGGTGATGGCTACACCTTC
CDR3aa: CAIRRDGGDGYTF
abundance: .
j_gene: TRBJ1-2
d_gene: .
v_gene: TRBV10-3

CDR3nt: TGTGCCAGCAGCGTAGGGGGTTGGGGGACTAGCTCCTACAATGAGCAGTTCTTC
CDR3aa: CASSVGGWGTSSYNEQFF
abundance: .
j_gene: TRBJ2-1
d_gene: TRBD2
v_gene: TRBV9

CDR3nt: TGTGCCAGCACCCGGACACCGCCCTACGAGCAGTACTTC
CDR3aa: CASTRTPPYEQYF
abundance: .
j_gene: TRBJ2-7
d_gene: .
v_gene: TRBV28

CDR3nt: TGCGCCAGCAGCCACCGCGCAACTAATGAAAAACTGTTTTTT
CDR3aa: CASSHRATNEKLFF
abundance: .
j_gene: TRBJ1-4
d_gene: .
v_gene: TRBV4-3

CDR3nt: TGTGCCAGCAAGGTTAGCGGGAGAAAGTCGTACGAGCAGTACTTC
CDR3aa: CASKVSGRKSYEQYF
abundance: .
j_gene: TRBJ2-7
d_gene: TRBD2
v_gene: TRBV2

CDR3nt: TGTGCCAGCAAAACAGGGAGGGTGGGCACTGAAGCTTTCTTT
CDR3aa: CASKTGRVGTEAFF
abundance: once
j_gene: TRBJ1-1
d_gene: .
v_gene: TRBV11-3

CDR3nt: TGTGCCAGCTCACCCGCAGTCTCTGGAAACACCATATATTTT
CDR3aa: CASSPAVSGNTIYF
abundance: .
j_gene: TRBJ1-3
d_gene: .
v_gene: TRBV18

CDR3nt: TGTGCCAGCAGTGAATATATAGGGCTAGCGGGCACAGATACGCAGTATTTT
CDR3aa: CASSEYIGLAGTDTQYF
abundance: .
j_gene: TRBJ2-3
d_gene: TRBD2
v_gene: TRBV25-1

CDR3nt: TGTGCCTGGAAAGGCGGGAGCGGGTACGAGCAGTACTTC
CDR3aa: CAWKGGSGYEQYF
abundance: .
j_gene: TRBJ2-7
d_gene: TRBD2
v_gene: TRBV30

CDR3nt: TGTGCCAGCAGTAGGGGTAGTGACCCCGGGGAGCTGTTTTTT
CDR3aa: CASSRGSDPGELFF
abundance: .
j_gene: TRBJ2-2
d_gene: .
v_gene: TRBV6-5

CDR3nt: TGTGCCAGCAGCCCTACTAGCCCCCACGAGCAGTACTTC
CDR3aa: CASSPTSPHEQYF
abundance: .
j_gene: TRBJ2-7
d_gene: .
v_gene: TRBV11-2

CDR3nt: TGTGCCAGCAGCTCCGCCCCAACTAGCGGGAGGGCCTACTACGAGCAGTACTTC
CDR3aa: CASSSAPTSGRAYYEQYF
abundance: .
j_gene: TRBJ2-7
d_gene: TRBD2
v_gene: TRBV13

CDR3nt: TGTGCCAGCAGTTTATCCCAGCGGGCTACCTACAATGAGCAGTTCTTC
CDR3aa: CASSLSQRATYNEQFF
abundance: few
j_gene: TRBJ2-1
d_gene: .
v_gene: TRBV28

CDR3nt: TGTGCCAGCAGCTCACAGGGAGATACGCAGTATTTT
CDR3aa: CASSSQGDTQYF
abundance: few
j_gene: TRBJ2-3
d_gene: .
v_gene: TRBV11-2

CDR3nt: TGTGCCACCAGCCGGACCCAGGGGCGGCGATCTACCGGGGAGCTGTTTTTT
CDR3aa: CATSRTQGRRSTGELFF
abundance: .
j_gene: TRBJ2-2
d_gene: .
v_gene: TRBV15

CDR3nt: TGTGCCAGCAGTCGCCGCGAGAGGCAAGAGACCCAGTACTTC
CDR3aa: CASSRRERQETQYF
abundance: .
j_gene: TRBJ2-5
d_gene: .
v_gene: TRBV7-2

CDR3nt: TGTGCCAGCAGTGAATTTAGTAGCGGGAGAATAACCGGGGAGCTGTTTTTT
CDR3aa: CASSEFSSGRITGELFF
abundance: .
j_gene: TRBJ2-2
d_gene: TRBD2
v_gene: TRBV25-1

CDR3nt: TGTGCCAGTAGGGGCGGGACTACGCAGTATTTT
CDR3aa: CASRGGTTQYF
abundance: .
j_gene: TRBJ2-3
d_gene: .
v_gene: TRBV19

CDR3nt: TGTGCCAGCAAGAGCGGGAGGGCCGAGGGGGAGCTGTTTTTT
CDR3aa: CASKSGRAEGELFF
abundance: .
j_gene: TRBJ2-2
d_gene: TRBD2
v_gene: TRBV6-1

CDR3nt: TGTGCCAGCAGTTCCCAGGACAGGGGGAACTACGAGCAGTACTTC
CDR3aa: CASSSQDRGNYEQYF
abundance: .
j_gene: TRBJ2-7
d_gene: TRBD1
v_gene: TRBV28

CDR3nt: TGTGCCAGCAGTTACCGGGGTTCGACTAATGAAAAACTGTTTTTT
CDR3aa: CASSYRGSTNEKLFF
abundance: .
j_gene: TRBJ1-4
d_gene: .
v_gene: TRBV6-5

CDR3nt: TGTGCCAGCAGCACCCGACAGGGGACGACTTGGCGGTGCAATCAGCCCCAGCATTTT
CDR3aa: CASSTRQGTTWRCNQPQHF
abundance: .
j_gene: TRBJ1-5
d_gene: TRBD1
v_gene: TRBV28

CDR3nt: TGCGCCAGCAGCCCCACTGTTATCGGGGGATGGAGTGGAGCTTTCTTT
CDR3aa: CASSPTVIGGWSGAFF
abundance: .
j_gene: TRBJ1-1
d_gene: .
v_gene: TRBV5-1

CDR3nt: TGCAGCGCCACCCGGGGGGGCAATCAGCCCCAGCATTTT
CDR3aa: CSATRGGNQPQHF
abundance: .
j_gene: TRBJ1-5
d_gene: .
v_gene: TRBV29-1

CDR3nt: TGCGCCAGCAGCCAGTCGACCGGGGAGCTGTTTTTT
CDR3aa: CASSQSTGELFF
abundance: .
j_gene: TRBJ2-2
d_gene: .
v_gene: TRBV4-3

CDR3nt: TGTGCCAGCAGTTCCCGACTAGCGGGAGTTAAGCAGTACTTC
CDR3aa: CASSSRLAGVKQYF
abundance: .
j_gene: TRBJ2-7
d_gene: TRBD2
v_gene: TRBV28

CDR3nt: TGTGCCAGCAGCGAGGGATACCTAAACCCGGGGAGCAATCAGCCCCAGCATTTT
CDR3aa: CASSEGYLNPGSNQPQHF
abundance: .
j_gene: TRBJ1-5
d_gene: .
v_gene: TRBV9

CDR3nt: TGCGCCAGCAGCCCGGCCGGGACTAGCGGGCGGCGGGCGCAGTATTTT
CDR3aa: CASSPAGTSGRRAQYF
abundance: .
j_gene: TRBJ2-3
d_gene: TRBD2
v_gene: TRBV4-3

CDR3nt: TGCGCCAGCAGCCAAGGCCCCCTAGCGTCCTCCTACAATGAGCAGTTCTTC
CDR3aa: CASSQGPLASSYNEQFF
abundance: .
j_gene: TRBJ2-1
d_gene: .
v_gene: TRBV4-1

CDR3nt: TGTGCCAGCAGTTCTCCCCGGGACAGGACCCAAGAGACCCAGTACTTC
CDR3aa: CASSSPRDRTQETQYF
abundance: .
j_gene: TRBJ2-5
d_gene: TRBD1
v_gene: TRBV28

CDR3nt: TGTGCCAGCAGCGTAGGGGGTAGCGGGAGGGGCGAGCAGTACTTC
CDR3aa: CASSVGGSGRGEQYF
abundance: .
j_gene: TRBJ2-7
d_gene: TRBD2
v_gene: TRBV9

CDR3nt: TGCGCCAGCAGCTCCGCGGCTCCGCGGGGGGTGACAGATACGCAGTATTTT
CDR3aa: CASSSAAPRGVTDTQYF
abundance: .
j_gene: TRBJ2-3
d_gene: TRBD2
v_gene: TRBV5-1

CDR3nt: TGCGCCAGCAGCTCCCGGGACAGGGACCACAATGAGCAGTTCTTC
CDR3aa: CASSSRDRDHNEQFF
abundance: .
j_gene: TRBJ2-1
d_gene: TRBD1
v_gene: TRBV5-1

CDR3nt: TGCAGTGCTAGACGCTCCTACGAGCAGTACTTC
CDR3aa: CSARRSYEQYF
abundance: .
j_gene: TRBJ2-7
d_gene: .
v_gene: TRBV20-1

CDR3nt: TGTGCCAGCAGTTTTCGGCTAGCGGGAGCGGGCGGGGAGACCCAGTACTTC
CDR3aa: CASSFRLAGAGGETQYF
abundance: .
j_gene: TRBJ2-5
d_gene: TRBD2
v_gene: TRBV28

CDR3nt: TGTGCCAGCAGCTCCCCCACCTCCGGGACTAGCTCCTACGAGCAGTACTTC
CDR3aa: CASSSPTSGTSSYEQYF
abundance: .
j_gene: TRBJ2-7
d_gene: TRBD2
v_gene: TRBV11-2

CDR3nt: TGTGCCAGCAGCCATCCAGGGTCGGAGGGGAGCAATCAGCCCCAGCATTTT
CDR3aa: CASSHPGSEGSNQPQHF
abundance: .
j_gene: TRBJ1-5
d_gene: .
v_gene: TRBV28